This T cell receptor beta chain was identified in a study of human T cells and chemical hapten exposure. Findings and caveats of the study: Expanded TCRs made up significantly more big CDR3 similarity clusters than controls did.

This clonotype was counted at least ten times. Its antigen is not identified. TCRdb re-called the RACE reads with MiXCR, one entry per CDR3 protein. The top ten clones hold 5% to 6.5% of a sample with about 40,000 distinct CDR3 sequences, over 9.5% of them seen once. The time point here: pre-sensitization, week 0. Noted treatment: therapeutic diphenylcyclopropenone sensitization with weekly scalp DPC. Germline V gene data show CDR1 as SGHAT and CDR2 as FQNNGV. This CDR3 spans 15 amino acids. Trimming pared 5 bases from V and 4 bases from J, leaving 15 bases between. The chain carries TRBV11-2 and TRBJ1-5, with D tentatively TRBD1 (5 bases). The starting material was whole blood, obtained in connection with sensitization to the hapten diphenylcyclopropenone (DPC). The source of this sequence is a man aged 30-40 years with alopecia areata. Some clones in this sample may be carry-over from other donors' samples. The CDR3 loop reads CASSREGRPNQPQHF. For the CDR3, the DNA is TGTGCCAGCAGCCGAGAGGGGAGGCCTAATCAGCCCCAGCATTTT.